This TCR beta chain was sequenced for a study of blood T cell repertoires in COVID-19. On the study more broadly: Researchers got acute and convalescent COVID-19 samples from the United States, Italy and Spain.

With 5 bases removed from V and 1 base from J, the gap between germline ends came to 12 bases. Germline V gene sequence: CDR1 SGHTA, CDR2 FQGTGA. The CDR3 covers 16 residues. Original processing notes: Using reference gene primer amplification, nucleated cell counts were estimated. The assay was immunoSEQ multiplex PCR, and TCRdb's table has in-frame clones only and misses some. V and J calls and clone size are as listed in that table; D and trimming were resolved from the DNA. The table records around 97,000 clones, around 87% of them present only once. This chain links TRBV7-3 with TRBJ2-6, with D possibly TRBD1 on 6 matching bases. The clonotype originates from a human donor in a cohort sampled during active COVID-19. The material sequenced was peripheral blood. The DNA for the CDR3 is TGTGCCAGCAGCAAGACAACAGGGTCTGGGGCCAACGTCCTGACTTTC. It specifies CASSKTTGSGANVLTF.